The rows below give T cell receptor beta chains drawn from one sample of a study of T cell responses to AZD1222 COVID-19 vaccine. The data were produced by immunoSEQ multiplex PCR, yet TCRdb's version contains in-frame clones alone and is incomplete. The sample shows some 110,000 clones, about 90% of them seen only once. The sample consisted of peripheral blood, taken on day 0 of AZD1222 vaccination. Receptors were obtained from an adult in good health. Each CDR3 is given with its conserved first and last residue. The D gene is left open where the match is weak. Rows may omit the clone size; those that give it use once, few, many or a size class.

TGTGCCAGCAGCTTATCAACGTATAATTCACCCCTCCACTTT	CASSLSTYNSPLHF	TRBV7-6	.	.	TRBJ1-6
TGTGCCAGCAGTTACTCGTCAGGGGGGTTGCGAACTGAAGCTTTCTTT	CASSYSSGGLRTEAFF	TRBV6-2/TRBV6-3	TRBD1	.	TRBJ1-1
TGTGCCAGCTCACGCGGGACAGCGGGGATAGAAAAACTGTTTTTT	CASSRGTAGIEKLFF	TRBV18	TRBD1	.	TRBJ1-4
TGCGCCAGCAGCGGACGGGGCCCCACAGATACGCAGTATTTT	CASSGRGPTDTQYF	TRBV5-1	.	.	TRBJ2-3
TGTGCCAGCAGCTCCCTAAGCAGCGGGAGCGTCTACAATGAGCAGTTCTTC	CASSSLSSGSVYNEQFF	TRBV7-6	TRBD2	.	TRBJ2-1
TGTGCCAGCAGCCAAGAAAGTAGAGCTTTCTTT	CASSQESRAFF	TRBV3-1/TRBV3-2	.	.	TRBJ1-1
TGTGCCAGCAGCCCCCGACAGGGCACGGGAGAAAAACTGTTTTTT	CASSPRQGTGEKLFF	TRBV7-2	TRBD1	.	TRBJ1-4
TGTGCCAGCAGCGCAGGGTTAGCCAAAAACATTCAGTACTTC	CASSAGLAKNIQYF	TRBV28	.	.	TRBJ2-4
TGCGCCAGCAGCTTGGGGTTAGGGGTGAAGGACGAGCAGTACTTC	CASSLGLGVKDEQYF	TRBV5-1	.	.	TRBJ2-7
TGTGCCAGCAGTGAGGTGGGGACTAGCGGGATTTACGAGCAGTACTTC	CASSEVGTSGIYEQYF	TRBV6-4	TRBD2	.	TRBJ2-7
TGTGCCAGCAGCGGACGACAGGGGGCAACCGGGGAGCTGTTTTTT	CASSGRQGATGELFF	TRBV9	TRBD1	.	TRBJ2-2
TGTGCCAGCCTCGGGGGAGCGAACACTGAAGCTTTCTTT	CASLGGANTEAFF	TRBV19	.	.	TRBJ1-1
TGCGCCAGCAGCTTGTCCCTAGCGACATACAATGAGCAGTTCTTC	CASSLSLATYNEQFF	TRBV5-1	.	.	TRBJ2-1
TGTGCCAGCAGCCAAGGTAGTGCCTTGCTCTACAATGAGCAGTTCTTC	CASSQGSALLYNEQFF	TRBV3-1/TRBV3-2	.	.	TRBJ2-1
TGTGCCAGCAGCTCCTCTGGGGATAGTGGCTACACCTTC	CASSSSGDSGYTF	TRBV7-3	.	.	TRBJ1-2
TGTGCCAGTAGTAGGACAGTGATGAACACTGAAGCTTTCTTT	CASSRTVMNTEAFF	TRBV19	.	.	TRBJ1-1
TGTGCCAGCAGCCGAGGACCTTACCCTAATTCACCCCTCCACTTT	CASSRGPYPNSPLHF	TRBV14	.	.	TRBJ1-6
TGTGCCAGTACAGGGGTACCCTACGAGCAGTACTTC	CASTGVPYEQYF	TRBV19	.	.	TRBJ2-7
TGCGCCAGCAGCCAAGGGTTGGTAGCGGGATGGTCCTACAATGAGCAGTTCTTC	CASSQGLVAGWSYNEQFF	TRBV4-1	TRBD2	.	TRBJ2-1
TGTGCCAGCAGTGACTCGAGAACAGGGGGTTCACCCCTCCACTTT	CASSDSRTGGSPLHF	TRBV6-4	TRBD1	.	TRBJ1-6
TGTGCCAGCAGCAAGACTGGGACTACCTACGAGCAGTACTTC	CASSKTGTTYEQYF	TRBV9	TRBD2	.	TRBJ2-7
TGTGCCAGCAGCTTTAACGGCGGCACAGATACGCAGTATTTT	CASSFNGGTDTQYF	TRBV7-2	.	.	TRBJ2-3
TGTGCCAGCAGTGGACAGGGTCAGGGTGAGCAGTTCTTC	CASSGQGQGEQFF	TRBV2	TRBD1	.	TRBJ2-1
TGTGCCTGGGGGGTCCGACAGCCCCAGCATTTT	CAWGVRQPQHF	TRBV30	.	.	TRBJ1-5
TGTGCCAGCAGTTTATCACGGAGAGCGGGCAGCTCCTACAATGAGCAGTTCTTC	CASSLSRRAGSSYNEQFF	TRBV27	.	.	TRBJ2-1
TGTGCCAGTAAAGCGGGACAGCAGTATTTT	CASKAGQQYF	TRBV19	.	.	TRBJ2-3
TGTGCCAGCAGTTTACGGGCAGGGGATACGCAGTATTTT	CASSLRAGDTQYF	TRBV12-3/TRBV12-4	.	.	TRBJ2-3
TGTGCCAGTAGTCCCCCGACTGGAACCCAGTACTTC	CASSPPTGTQYF	TRBV19	.	.	TRBJ2-5
TGTGCCAGCAGCCAACTCGGCGATGGGGCCAACGTCCTGACTTTC	CASSQLGDGANVLTF	TRBV3-1/TRBV3-2	.	.	TRBJ2-6
TGTGCCATCAGGGGGAGCGGGAGGACGGGCGGGGAGCTGTTTTTT	CAIRGSGRTGGELFF	TRBV10-3	TRBD2	.	TRBJ2-2
TGTGCCAGCAGCGACAGTAACTATGGCTACACCTTC	CASSDSNYGYTF	TRBV28	.	.	TRBJ1-2
TGTGCCAGCAGCGCACCACAGGCGTTGAACACTGAAGCTTTCTTT	CASSAPQALNTEAFF	TRBV9	.	once	TRBJ1-1
TGTGCCAGCAGCAAAAGGGGACAGGTTGGGCAGTACTTC	CASSKRGQVGQYF	TRBV21-1	.	.	TRBJ2-7
TGTGCCAGCAGCTTAACCGGGAGGGGTAGCCAGCCCCAGCATTTT	CASSLTGRGSQPQHF	TRBV7-2	.	once	TRBJ1-5
TGCGCCAGCAGTGCCATGCTTAATCAGCCCCAGCATTTT	CASSAMLNQPQHF	TRBV10-1	.	.	TRBJ1-5
TGTGCCAGCAGCCCGCGGCCGGTGAGTTTGAACACTGAAGCTTTCTTT	CASSPRPVSLNTEAFF	TRBV9	.	.	TRBJ1-1
TGCGCCAGCAGCCAGGGACAGACTAGCAATCAGCCCCAGCATTTT	CASSQGQTSNQPQHF	TRBV4-1	TRBD1	few	TRBJ1-5
TGTGCCAGCAGTTTAACCAGTCTCAATCAGCCCCAGCATTTT	CASSLTSLNQPQHF	TRBV27	.	many	TRBJ1-5
TGTGCCAGCAGCTTACAGGGGGCCAGACAGCCCCAGCATTTT	CASSLQGARQPQHF	TRBV7-8	TRBD1	once	TRBJ1-5
TGTGCCAGCAGTTTGGGGGCCACCGGGGAGCTGTTTTTT	CASSLGATGELFF	TRBV7-7	.	.	TRBJ2-2
TGTGCCAGCTCACCCGGGACTAGTGCAGATACGCAGTATTTT	CASSPGTSADTQYF	TRBV18	TRBD2	.	TRBJ2-3
TGTGCCAGTAGTATCGGGGGGCGGGGGGGCGTTAGCACCGGGGAGCTGTTTTTT	CASSIGGRGGVSTGELFF	TRBV19	TRBD2	.	TRBJ2-2
TGCGCCAGCAGCCTAACGCTAGCGGGACCGAATGAGCAGTTCTTC	CASSLTLAGPNEQFF	TRBV4-1	TRBD2	.	TRBJ2-1
TGCGCCAGCAGCCAAACGACTAGCGGGTCCCACGAGCAGTACTTC	CASSQTTSGSHEQYF	TRBV4-3	TRBD2	.	TRBJ2-7
TGTGCCAGCGGGGCGTACCAAGAGACCCAGTACTTC	CASGAYQETQYF	TRBV7-9	.	.	TRBJ2-5
TGTGCCAGTAGGAGACAGCACCAAGAGACCCAGTACTTC	CASRRQHQETQYF	TRBV19	.	.	TRBJ2-5
TGTGCCAGCAGTCAGCGACGGCCGAACACCGGGGAGCTGTTTTTT	CASSQRRPNTGELFF	TRBV6-5	.	few	TRBJ2-2
TGTGCCAGCACGGGCAGCTCTAACTATGGCTACACCTTC	CASTGSSNYGYTF	TRBV2	.	few	TRBJ1-2
TGTGCCAGTAGTACCCGCGCTAATTGGGCTTTCTTT	CASSTRANWAFF	TRBV19	.	.	TRBJ1-1
TGCAGTGCTAGTCCCCCCCAGACAGGGGGCGGACAGCCCCAGCATTTT	CSASPPQTGGGQPQHF	TRBV20-1	TRBD1	.	TRBJ1-5
TGTGCCAGCTCACTTCCGTCCTGGAACACCTACGAGCAGTACTTC	CASSLPSWNTYEQYF	TRBV18	.	.	TRBJ2-7
TGCGCCAGCACCCCGTCCCCCGGGGTCCTGTACTTC	CASTPSPGVLYF	TRBV5-1	.	.	TRBJ2-7
TGTGCCAGCAGCGTAGTAGGGGAAGGCTACACCTTC	CASSVVGEGYTF	TRBV9	.	few	TRBJ1-2
TGTGCCAGCAGCTACGACAGCTCTAATTCACCCCTCCACTTT	CASSYDSSNSPLHF	TRBV7-8	.	once	TRBJ1-6
TGTGCCAGCAGCTTCGGCCTAGCGGGAGGGGACCGCGAGACCCAGTACTTC	CASSFGLAGGDRETQYF	TRBV5-4	TRBD2	.	TRBJ2-5
TGCGCCAGCAGCCAAGAGTACATCAATCAGCCCCAGCATTTT	CASSQEYINQPQHF	TRBV4-3	.	few	TRBJ1-5
TGTGCCAGCAGTTTTGAATGGGGCAGCACAGATACGCAGTATTTT	CASSFEWGSTDTQYF	TRBV28	.	.	TRBJ2-3